This TCR beta chain was captured in a study of cytomegalovirus exposure and HLA in healthy donors. Comments on this clone: Its cognate antigen is unknown.

Overall study results and limits: A later analysis showed HLA-associated TCR beta chains outstripping equally common others in clonal expansion.

PCR amplification relied on 60 Vbeta primers (plus 13 Jbeta primers). Profiling relied on immunoSEQ multiplex PCR, and the TCRdb table lists in-frame clones only, not all of them. The data hold over 60,000 clones, with about 78% observed a single time. J lost 8 bases, V lost 7 bases, and 17 bases had no gene match. CDR1 is SGDLS and CDR2 is YYNGEE in the germline V gene. The CDR3 loop spans 15 amino acids. The sample comprised PBMCs. The chain links TRBV9 to TRBJ1-2, with 7 bases matching TRBD1. The TCR originated in a man between 18 and 35 years old in good health and CMV-seronegative. The CDR3 DNA is TGTGCCAGCTCATTAGGGACAGCTGAAGTAGAAGGCTACACCTTC. Its translation: CASSLGTAEVEGYTF.